The rows below give T cell receptor beta chains drawn from one sample of a study of cytomegalovirus exposure and HLA in healthy donors. Some clones are missing from TCRdb's copy, which holds only in-frame ones; the method was immunoSEQ multiplex PCR. The table lists about 270,000 clones, about 66% of them singletons. The sequenced material came from PBMCs. The receptors here all came from a female donor in good health and CMV-seronegative. Both conserved end residues are part of each CDR3. D genes are given only for firm matches. Not all rows give a size; the values are once, few, many and, for expanded clones, a class.

V: TRBV29-1; D: .; size: .; J: TRBJ1-1; DNA: TGCAGCGTTGAGCTTCGGCTAGGGACACCGAACACTGAAGCTTTCTTT; CDR3: CSVELRLGTPNTEAFF
V: TRBV7-8; D: TRBD2; size: .; J: TRBJ2-2; DNA: TGTGCCAGCAGCTTAGTTGCGGGAGGGCCAGTTGATCCCGGGGAGCTGTTTTTT; CDR3: CASSLVAGGPVDPGELFF
V: TRBV28; D: TRBD1; size: .; J: TRBJ1-2; DNA: TGTGCCAGCAGCAGTAGGGACAGGATAAATGGCTACACCTTC; CDR3: CASSSRDRINGYTF
V: TRBV10-2; D: TRBD1; size: .; J: TRBJ2-7; DNA: TGCGCCAGCACACGACCGGGACAGGGGTACGAGCAGTACTTC; CDR3: CASTRPGQGYEQYF
V: TRBV10-3; D: TRBD1; size: .; J: TRBJ2-7; DNA: TGTGCCATCACAAAGACTACAGGGGGCAGAGTCGAGCAGTACTTC; CDR3: CAITKTTGGRVEQYF
V: TRBV7-9; D: TRBD1; size: .; J: TRBJ2-7; DNA: TGTGCCAGCAGCTGGGACAGTACCTACGAGCAGTACTTC; CDR3: CASSWDSTYEQYF
V: TRBV7-9; D: .; size: few; J: TRBJ2-2; DNA: TGTGCCAGCAGCTTAGGAACGGTAACGAACACCGGGGAGCTGTTTTTT; CDR3: CASSLGTVTNTGELFF
V: TRBV30; D: .; size: .; J: TRBJ1-1; DNA: TGTGCCTGGAGTGTACTTTCGACACAGGTAGTGGACACTGAAGCTTTCTTT; CDR3: CAWSVLSTQVVDTEAFF
V: TRBV5-5; D: TRBD1; size: .; J: TRBJ1-1; DNA: TGTGCCAGCAGCTCCGGGACAGGGGGAATGAACACTGAAGCTTTCTTT; CDR3: CASSSGTGGMNTEAFF
V: TRBV27; D: TRBD1; size: .; J: TRBJ2-2; DNA: TGTGCCAGCAGTTCCCCTCTGACAGGGGGCTACACCGGGGAGCTGTTTTTT; CDR3: CASSSPLTGGYTGELFF
V: TRBV7-9; D: .; size: .; J: TRBJ1-2; DNA: TGTGCCAGCAGCCTTGCAGGGGTTGGGGGCTACACCTTC; CDR3: CASSLAGVGGYTF
V: TRBV4-2; D: .; size: .; J: TRBJ2-7; DNA: TGTGCCAGCAGCCAAGATACACAGGGAAGGGGAGAGCAGTACTTC; CDR3: CASSQDTQGRGEQYF
V: TRBV7-9; D: .; size: .; J: TRBJ2-1; DNA: TGTGCCAGCAGCTTCCGCAGCTCCTACAATGAGCAGTTCTTC; CDR3: CASSFRSSYNEQFF
V: TRBV18; D: .; size: .; J: TRBJ2-3; DNA: TGTGCCAGCTCCCAGGACAATATCCCCACAGATACGCAGTATTTT; CDR3: CASSQDNIPTDTQYF
V: TRBV29-1; D: .; size: few; J: TRBJ2-2; DNA: TGCAGCGTTGGGTGGCTTCCCACCGGGGAGCTGTTTTTT; CDR3: CSVGWLPTGELFF